This entry lists 12 T cell receptor beta chains sequenced from one sample in a study of blood T cell repertoires in COVID-19. Sequencing was performed with immunoSEQ multiplex PCR; in TCRdb, only in-frame clones are kept and a portion is missing. Of more than 50,000 clones listed, 85% were seen once; the top ten hold 18%. Sequencing was carried out using peripheral blood. Receptors originate from a human donor in a cohort sampled during active COVID-19.

The chain employs TRBV4-2 and TRBJ1-2; tentative D call: TRBD1 (6 bases). Germline V lookup: CDR1 LGHNA, CDR2 YNFKEQ. This CDR3 has 14 residues. V lost 0 bases to trimming and J lost 4 bases, with 9 bases between them. The chain's CDR3 is CASSQERTVYGYTF. DNA for the CDR3: TGTGCCAGCAGCCAAGAAAGGACAGTCTATGGCTACACCTTC.

This chain uses TRBV11-2 with TRBJ1-2; 9 bases align to TRBD1. With 2 bases clipped from V and 7 bases from J, the junction kept 8 bases outside the gene matches. Germline V CDR1 and CDR2: SGHAT, FQNNGV. This CDR3 is 15 amino acids long. The CDR3: CASSLSGQGTSGYTF. The CDR3 DNA is TGTGCCAGCAGCTTATCTGGACAGGGGACGAGTGGCTACACCTTC.

V usage is TRBV3-1 (or the pseudogene TRBV3-2) and J usage is TRBJ2-3; perhaps TRBD1 as D (5 bases). Germline CDR1 LGHDT, CDR2 YNNKEL (reference sequence). The CDR3 sequence is 14 residues long. The ends were cut back, 2 bases at V and 1 base at J, with 7 bases in the middle. CDR3 nucleotides: TGTGCCAGCAGCCAATCACAGGGCACAGATACGCAGTATTTT. It yields the protein CASSQSQGTDTQYF.

V usage is TRBV15 and J usage is TRBJ2-7; 7 nucleotides match TRBD2. CDR1 is LNHNV, CDR2 YYDKDF, per germline (reference sequence). The CDR3 is made up of 14 amino acids. V was pared by 3 bases and J by 3 bases, with 5 bases of the junction left unmatched. CDR3 residues: CATSSHTGGYEQYF. As DNA, the CDR3 is TGTGCCACCAGCAGTCACACGGGGGGCTACGAGCAGTACTTC.

The chain is built from TRBV20-1 and TRBJ1-1; D is undetermined. Trimming stripped 3 bases from V and 2 bases from J, with 10 bases between. The CDR3 has 13 residues. Germline CDR1 and CDR2: DFQATT and SNEGSKA (reference sequence). The CDR3 bases are TGCAGTGCTAGTCAACCGGGAAACACTGAAGCTTTCTTT. It specifies CSASQPGNTEAFF.

The chain carries TRBV18 and TRBJ2-7; 11 nucleotides match TRBD1. The CDR3 has 15 amino acids. Germline CDR1 reads KGHSH; CDR2 reads LQKENI. Trimming at V came to 3 bases and at J to 0 bases, leaving 1 base not matched to a gene. The CDR3 nucleotides are TGTGCCAGCTCACCGGGGACAGGGGGCTCCTACGAGCAGTACTTC. As protein: CASSPGTGGSYEQYF.

The CDR3, as DNA: TGTGCCAGCACTGGCGGGGGGCGAGATACGCAGTATTTT. It is translated as CASTGGGRDTQYF. The chain combines TRBV7-2 with TRBJ2-3; 8 bases agree with TRBD2. The CDR3 has 13 amino acids. After removal of 7 bases from V and 5 bases from J, the junction contained 5 bases not matched to a gene. Germline V gene data show CDR1 as SGHTA and CDR2 as FQGNSA.

The chain employs TRBV11-2 and TRBJ1-2; 9 bases map to TRBD1. Germline V gene sequence: CDR1 SGHAT, CDR2 FQNNGV. The CDR3 loop spans 15 amino acids. V lost 3 bases and J lost 5; bases outside the gene matches: 7. CDR3: CASSLATGTGYGYTF. CDR3 nucleotide sequence: TGTGCCAGCAGCTTGGCCACCGGGACAGGGTATGGCTACACCTTC.

V gene TRBV7-6 combines with J gene TRBJ2-2, with 11 bases matching TRBD2. The V gene's germline CDR1 is SGHVS and CDR2 FNYEAQ. Trimming removed 3 bases from V and 1 base from J; junction bases left unmatched: 1. The CDR3 runs 16 residues. CDR3 coding DNA: TGTGCCAGCAGCTTTCTAGCGGGGGGGAACACCGGGGAGCTGTTTTTT. Translated, it gives CASSFLAGGNTGELFF.

The chain uses TRBV6-2 or TRBV6-3 and TRBJ1-5; D is uncertain. The germline V and J ends were trimmed by 5 bases and 5 bases, with 16 bases remaining between them. The length of the CDR3 is 15 residues. Germline CDR1 reads MNHEY; CDR2 reads SVGEGT. The chain's CDR3 is CASSTVGPDYQPQHF. CDR3 nucleotides: TGTGCCAGCAGTACCGTTGGACCGGACTATCAGCCCCAGCATTTT.

V gene TRBV18 combines with J gene TRBJ2-3; 12 positions match TRBD2. CDR3 length equals 17 residues. Per the germline V gene, CDR1 is KGHSH and CDR2 is LQKENI. The V and J ends lost 3 bases and 2 bases, in that order; junction bases with no gene match: 6. The CDR3 spells CASSPTSGGAYTDTQYF. CDR3 nucleotides: TGTGCCAGCTCACCGACTAGCGGGGGAGCTTACACAGATACGCAGTATTTT.

The rearrangement joins TRBV12-5 to TRBJ1-6; the D gene is possibly TRBD1 (6 bases). CDR3 length equals 14 residues. Germline CDR1 is LGHNT and CDR2 is FRNRAP. V lost 7 bases to trimming and J lost 6 bases, with 13 bases between them. The CDR3 region is CASARDTGNSPLHF. CDR3 DNA sequence: TGTGCTAGTGCCCGGGACACTGGTAATTCACCCCTCCACTTT.